The rows below give T cell receptor beta chains drawn from one sample of a study of beta chain features in type 1 diabetes. Method: immunoSEQ multiplex PCR; TCRdb's copy keeps in-frame clones and lacks some. The data hold around 350,000 clones, with 10% to 15% observed a single time. The sample comprised naive CD4+ T cells from blood. The receptors here all came from a young man in good health. The CDR3 runs from the conserved cysteine through the conserved F or W. D genes are given only for firm matches. Some rows have no size entry. The others give once, few or many, or a class for an expanded clone.

v_call,j_call,d_call,clone_size,cdr3_aa,cdr3_nt
TRBV19,TRBJ2-3,TRBD1,NA,CASSSTTGPGPYTQYF,TGTGCCAGTAGTTCAACGACAGGGCCGGGGCCTTATACGCAGTATTTT
TRBV27,TRBJ2-1,NA,NA,CASSLLSGGRSSYNEQFF,TGTGCCAGCAGTTTACTGTCTGGCGGGCGAAGCTCCTACAATGAGCAGTTCTTC
TRBV29-1,TRBJ2-7,NA,NA,CSVSTERGEQYF,TGCAGCGTTAGCACAGAGAGAGGGGAGCAGTACTTC
TRBV28,TRBJ1-2,NA,few,CASSFPVGYTF,TGTGCCAGCAGTTTTCCGGTTGGCTACACCTTC
TRBV9,TRBJ2-1,NA,NA,CASSVGAGSYNEQFF,TGTGCCAGCAGCGTAGGGGCAGGCTCCTACAATGAGCAGTTCTTC
TRBV7-2,TRBJ1-2,TRBD1,few,CASSPGQGYGYTF,TGTGCCAGCAGCCCGGGACAGGGCTATGGCTACACCTTC
TRBV18,TRBJ2-7,TRBD1,NA,CASSPSTGDGYEQYF,TGTGCCAGCTCACCGTCGACAGGGGATGGGTACGAGCAGTACTTC
TRBV29-1,TRBJ1-5,TRBD1,few,CSVVGQGNQPQHF,TGCAGCGTCGTGGGACAGGGTAATCAGCCCCAGCATTTT
TRBV7-2,TRBJ2-7,NA,few,CASSLAAGPKTYEQYF,TGTGCCAGCAGCTTAGCGGCAGGTCCTAAAACCTACGAGCAGTACTTC
TRBV19,TRBJ2-4,NA,NA,CASSFVNREGDIQYF,TGTGCCAGTAGTTTCGTGAACAGGGAAGGGGACATTCAGTACTTC
TRBV9,TRBJ2-1,TRBD2,few,CASSVATLAGLDNEQFF,TGTGCCAGCAGCGTAGCTACGCTAGCGGGGCTAGACAATGAGCAGTTCTTC
TRBV7-9,TRBJ1-6,NA,NA,CASSLDRQGGSPLHF,TGTGCCAGCAGCTTAGATCGCCAGGGTGGTTCACCCCTCCACTTT
TRBV10-3,TRBJ1-2,NA,NA,CAISEEASSGNYGYTF,TGTGCCATCAGTGAGGAGGCCTCTTCAGGGAACTATGGCTACACCTTC
TRBV19,TRBJ1-1,NA,NA,CASSSGVMNTEAFF,TGTGCCAGTAGTTCGGGGGTGATGAACACTGAAGCTTTCTTT
TRBV28,TRBJ1-5,TRBD1,few,CASSPQDRGKHF,TGTGCCAGCAGTCCCCAGGACAGGGGAAAGCATTTT
TRBV5-4,TRBJ2-1,NA,few,CASSLGGNEQFF,TGTGCCAGCAGTTTGGGAGGAAATGAGCAGTTCTTC
TRBV2,TRBJ2-1,TRBD1,few,CASSVWTGTYNEQFF,TGTGCCAGCAGTGTTTGGACAGGGACCTACAATGAGCAGTTCTTC
TRBV7-2,TRBJ2-7,TRBD2,NA,CASSLDWSGSSYEQYF,TGTGCCAGCAGCTTAGATTGGAGCGGGAGCTCCTACGAGCAGTACTTC
TRBV30,TRBJ1-2,NA,few,CAWSLNYGYTF,TGTGCCTGGAGTCTTAACTATGGCTACACCTTC
TRBV6-5,TRBJ2-1,TRBD2,NA,CASSYSGTISYNEQFF,TGTGCCAGCAGTTACTCCGGGACTATTAGCTACAATGAGCAGTTCTTC
TRBV7-3,TRBJ1-1,NA,NA,CASSSAGGWAEAFF,TGTGCCAGCAGCTCCGCGGGGGGGTGGGCTGAAGCTTTCTTT
TRBV7-2,TRBJ1-5,NA,few,CASSFMGLSNQPQHF,TGTGCCAGCAGCTTCATGGGACTTTCCAATCAGCCCCAGCATTTT
TRBV19,TRBJ2-1,NA,NA,CATAVARSSYNEQFF,TGTGCCACCGCTGTAGCGAGAAGCTCCTACAATGAGCAGTTCTTC
TRBV28,TRBJ2-3,TRBD1,NA,CASRGTGGSGTDTQYF,TGTGCCAGCAGGGGGACAGGGGGCTCTGGCACAGATACGCAGTATTTT
TRBV7-2,TRBJ2-1,TRBD2,NA,CASSLASGRPYNEQFF,TGTGCCAGCAGCTTAGCTAGCGGGAGGCCCTACAATGAGCAGTTCTTC
TRBV11-2,TRBJ2-5,TRBD2,NA,CASSLVLAGRGQYF,TGTGCCAGCAGCTTAGTTCTAGCGGGGAGGGGCCAGTACTTC
TRBV19,TRBJ1-5,NA,NA,CASSIYHYSNQPQHF,TGTGCCAGTAGTATCTATCATTATAGCAATCAGCCCCAGCATTTT
TRBV28,TRBJ2-5,NA,NA,CASSPGQSQETQYF,TGTGCCAGCAGTCCCGGACAGAGCCAAGAGACCCAGTACTTC
TRBV7-2,TRBJ2-5,NA,few,CASSSRRVLQETQYF,TGTGCCAGCAGCTCTAGACGAGTTTTGCAAGAGACCCAGTACTTC
TRBV19,TRBJ1-6,TRBD1,NA,CATRDRGHSPLHF,TGTGCCACCAGAGACAGGGGGCATTCACCCCTCCACTTT
TRBV14,TRBJ1-2,NA,NA,CASSQTTLGGADGYTF,TGTGCCAGCAGCCAAACTACTTTGGGAGGGGCTGATGGCTACACCTTC
TRBV13,TRBJ1-1,NA,few,CASSSTPGKRGNTEAFF,TGTGCCAGCAGCTCGACACCAGGGAAGAGAGGGAACACTGAAGCTTTCTTT
TRBV5-1,TRBJ1-1,NA,NA,CASSLFEVGRYPNTEAFF,TGCGCCAGCAGCTTATTCGAGGTAGGCCGGTACCCGAACACTGAAGCTTTCTTT